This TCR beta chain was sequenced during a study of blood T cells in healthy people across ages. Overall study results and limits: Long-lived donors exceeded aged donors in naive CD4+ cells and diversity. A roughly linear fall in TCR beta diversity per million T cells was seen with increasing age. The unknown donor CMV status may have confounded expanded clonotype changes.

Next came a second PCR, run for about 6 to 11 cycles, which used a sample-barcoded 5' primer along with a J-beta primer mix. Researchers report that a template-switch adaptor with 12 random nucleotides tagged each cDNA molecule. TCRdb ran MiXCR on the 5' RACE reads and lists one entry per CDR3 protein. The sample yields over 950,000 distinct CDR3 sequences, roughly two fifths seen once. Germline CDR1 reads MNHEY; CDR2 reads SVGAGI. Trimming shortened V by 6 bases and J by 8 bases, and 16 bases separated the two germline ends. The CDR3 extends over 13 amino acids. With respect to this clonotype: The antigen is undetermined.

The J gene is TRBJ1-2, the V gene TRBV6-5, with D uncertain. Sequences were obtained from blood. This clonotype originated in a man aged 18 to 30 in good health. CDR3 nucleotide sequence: TGTGCCAGCAGGGAACCGGGAGCCAGGGGCTACACCTTC. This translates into CASREPGARGYTF.